A single sample gave rise to the 23 T cell receptor beta chains below, sequenced in a study of blood T cells in healthy people across ages. A second about 7 to 12 cycle PCR used barcoded and J-beta primers. MiXCR, run by TCRdb on the 5' RACE reads, gives a single entry per CDR3 protein. The data hold about 1.5 million distinct CDR3 sequences, with 35% to 45% observed a single time. Sample: blood. The receptors were gathered from a woman younger than 35 in good health.

This chain links TRBV27 with TRBJ2-7; D possibly uses TRBD1 or TRBD2 (5 bases each). Germline V lookup: CDR1 MNHEY, CDR2 SMNVEV (reference sequence). With 4 bases removed from V and 3 bases from J, the gap between germline ends came to 10 bases. This CDR3 has 13 amino acids. Written as DNA, the CDR3 is TGTGCCAGCAGTTCCGGGGCCCACTACGAGCAGTACTTC. Translation: CASSSGAHYEQYF.

This clonotype has only a few counts. The chain recombines TRBV7-9 with TRBJ2-7; the D is unclear. This CDR3 region has 11 residues. Germline V gene data show CDR1 as SEHNR and CDR2 as FQNEAQ (reference sequence). The V end was cut by 8 bases, the J end by 7 bases, with 12 bases between. The CDR3 reads CASPSPSEQYF. CDR3 bases: TGTGCCAGCCCCTCTCCCTCTGAGCAGTACTTC.

This clonotype came up a few times. This chain connects TRBV12-3 or TRBV12-4 to TRBJ1-2; D is unresolved. The V gene lost 5 bases and the J gene lost 4 bases, with 8 bases spanning the gap. The CDR3 is made up of 12 amino acids. The DNA of the CDR3 is TGTGCCAGCAGTCTACGGATCTATGGCTACACCTTC. Residues: CASSLRIYGYTF.

V and J are TRBV4-3 and TRBJ2-5, with D perhaps given as TRBD1 or TRBD2 (6 bases each). CDR1 and CDR2 from the germline V gene are LGHNA and YSLEER. The CDR3 is 14 residues long. The ends were cut back, 0 bases at V and 11 bases at J, with 16 bases in the middle. CDR3 sequence reads: CASSQELAAGEQYF. The CDR3 nucleotides are TGCGCCAGCAGCCAAGAACTAGCCGCAGGGGAGCAGTACTTC.

This clonotype has a handful of counts. The chain uses TRBV5-1 and TRBJ2-7; 10 positions agree with TRBD2. Per the germline V gene, CDR1 is SGHRS and CDR2 is YFSETQ. The trim removed 3 bases at V and 3 bases at J, leaving 6 bases unmatched. This CDR3 has 15 residues. CDR3: CASSYTGTSVYEQYF. The DNA for the CDR3 is TGCGCCAGCAGCTACACCGGGACTAGCGTCTACGAGCAGTACTTC.

This clonotype was seen a few times. The CDR3 loop is CASSRAGGSYNEQFF. DNA of the CDR3: TGCGCCAGCAGCCGGGCAGGAGGGTCCTACAATGAGCAGTTCTTC. The rearrangement joins TRBV4-1 to TRBJ2-1, with TRBD2 as a possible D gene (6 bases). This CDR3 spans 15 amino acids. V was shortened by 4 bases and J by 1 base, with 11 bases between the two germline ends. Germline assignment: CDR1 MGHRA and CDR2 YSYEKL.

This clonotype was counted between two and nine times. This sequence joins TRBV25-1 and TRBJ2-7; D might be TRBD2 (5 bases). The J call may be faulty, since TRBJ2-4 better matches the DNA end. The germline gives CDR1 MGHDK, CDR2 SYGVNS. This CDR3 region has 16 residues. CDR3 amino acids: CASSDLGVGAKNIQYF. The DNA for the CDR3 is TGTGCCAGCAGTGATCTGGGAGTTGGGGCCAAAAACATTCAGTACTTC.

CDR3 nucleotides: TGCGCCAGCAGCCAAGATCAGGGAGTCGGAAACTATTTCGCGAACACTGAAGCTTTCTTT. This translates into CASSQDQGVGNYFANTEAFF. The genes are TRBV4-3 and TRBJ1-1, with D perhaps matching TRBD1 (5 bases). Germline assignment: CDR1 LGHNA and CDR2 YSLEER. Trimming took off 0 bases at V and 1 base at J, with 24 bases between the two ends. CDR3 length: 20 amino acids.

This clonotype showed up just a few times. In DNA, the CDR3 is TGTGCCAGCAGTTTATGGGACGCCCCAGATACGCAGTATTTT. It translates to CASSLWDAPDTQYF. V and J are TRBV27 and TRBJ2-3, with D perhaps assigned TRBD1 or TRBD2 (5 bases each). Trimming shortened V by 1 base and J by 4 bases, and 9 bases separated the two germline ends. CDR3 length: 14 amino acids. Germline V gene lookup returns CDR1 MNHEY and CDR2 SMNVEV (reference sequence).

The V and J genes are TRBV6-5 and TRBJ2-3; D is uncertain. Germline V gene data show CDR1 as MNHEY and CDR2 as SVGAGI. Trimming removed 0 bases from V and 2 bases from J, with 6 bases in between. There are 14 residues in the CDR3. CDR3 in amino acids: CASSYSNPTDTQYF. In DNA form, the CDR3 reads TGTGCCAGCAGTTACTCTAACCCCACAGATACGCAGTATTTT.

This clonotype appeared a few times. This chain connects TRBV12-3 or TRBV12-4 to TRBJ2-3; 11 bases line up with TRBD2. The CDR3 runs 19 residues. The V gene end was trimmed by 5 bases and the J gene end by 0 bases; junction bases not matched to a gene: 13. CDR3 loop: CASSPRLAGGPRSTDTQYF. In nucleotides, the CDR3 is TGTGCCAGCAGTCCTCGCCTAGCGGGGGGACCCCGAAGCACAGATACGCAGTATTTT.

This clonotype was recorded a few times. The chain is built from TRBV5-1 and TRBJ1-1, with 8 bases aligning to TRBD1. V lost 5 bases, J lost 6 bases, and 9 bases stayed unmatched. The CDR3 spans 14 residues. Germline assignment: CDR1 SGHRS and CDR2 YFSETQ. The CDR3 DNA is TGCGCCAGCAGGCCTGGACAGGGAGGACCTGAAGCTTTCTTT. Encoded protein: CASRPGQGGPEAFF.

This chain connects TRBV9 to TRBJ2-5; D possibly corresponds to TRBD2 (5 bases). The DNA end is more similar to TRBJ2-7, so the J call may be wrong. The CDR3 length is 15 residues. CDR1 and CDR2 from the germline V gene are SGDLS and YYNGEE. CDR3 DNA: TGTGCCAGCAGCGTAAGAGACGGGGTGGGCTACGAGCAGTACTTC. Its protein product is CASSVRDGVGYEQYF.

V gene TRBV20-1 combines with J gene TRBJ2-1, with 12 bases identical to TRBD2. The J call may be in error: the DNA end matches TRBJ2-7 better. From germline, CDR1 is DFQATT and CDR2 SNEGSKA (reference sequence). This CDR3 spans 18 amino acids. The CDR3 DNA follows: TGCAGTGCCACACTAGCGGGGGGACCTGTTAGCTCCTACAATGAGCAGTACTTC. Protein: CSATLAGGPVSSYNEQYF.

The sample holds many counts of this clonotype. In nucleotides, the CDR3 is TGCAGCGTTTTCAGACAGACCTATGGCTACACCTTC. Its translation: CSVFRQTYGYTF. This chain uses TRBV29-1 with TRBJ1-2, with TRBD1 as a possible D gene (5 bases). The CDR3 has 12 residues. Germline V gene data show CDR1 as SQVTM and CDR2 as ANQGSEA. V was cut by 5 bases and J by 4 bases, with 11 bases left in between. The full variable domain, its missing parts supplied by reference TRBV29-1 and TRBJ1-2, is SAVISQKPSRDICQRGTSLTIQCQVDSQVTMMFWYRQQPGQSLTLIATANQGSEATYESGFVIDKFPISRPNLTFSTLTVSNMSPEDSSIYLCSVFRQTYGYTFGSGTRLTVV.

The V gene is TRBV7-9, the J gene TRBJ2-3; a weak D match, TRBD2 (5 bases). Germline values: CDR1 SEHNR, CDR2 FQNEAQ (reference sequence). V gave up 5 bases and J gave up 4 bases, with 13 bases separating them. The CDR3 contains 14 residues. The CDR3 sequence: CASSDATRADTQYF. For the CDR3, the DNA is TGTGCCAGCAGCGACGCAACGAGGGCAGATACGCAGTATTTT. Combining the CDR3 with reference TRBV7-9 and TRBJ2-3 gives the whole variable domain DTGVSQNPRHKITKRGQNVTFRCDPISEHNRLYWYRQTLGQGPEFLTYFQNEAQLEKSRLLSDRFSAERPKGSFSTLEIQRTEQGDSAMYLCASSDATRADTQYFGPGTRLTVL.

This chain uses TRBV11-2 with TRBJ1-2; 9 bases are a match to TRBD1. Unmatched junction bases numbered 15, after V lost 5 bases and J lost 5 bases. Germline-derived CDR1 and CDR2 are SGHAT and FQNNGV. There are 17 residues in the CDR3. The CDR3 DNA follows: TGTGCCAGCAGCGACGCAACTCGACAGGGGGGCGTGTATGGCTACACCTTC. Translation: CASSDATRQGGVYGYTF.

The rearrangement links TRBV12-3 or TRBV12-4 to TRBJ2-5; possible D gene TRBD1, 5 bases. This CDR3 is 13 amino acids long. The V end lost 6 bases, the J end lost 5 bases, and 13 bases lay between the germline ends. The CDR3 loop reads CASRSKGVETQYF. The CDR3, as DNA: TGTGCCAGCAGGTCTAAAGGGGTGGAGACCCAGTACTTC.

The chain joins TRBV20-1 to TRBJ1-6; D is unresolved. V was trimmed by 0 bases and J by 6 bases, leaving 9 bases between them. The CDR3 is made up of 14 amino acids. CDR1 is DFQATT and CDR2 is SNEGSKA in the germline V gene (reference sequence). The CDR3 reads CSAREGRVNSPLHF. Written as DNA, the CDR3 is TGCAGTGCTAGAGAAGGGCGGGTTAATTCACCCCTCCACTTT.

The chain combines TRBV20-1 with TRBJ2-1; D gene unclear. The germline gives CDR1 DFQATT, CDR2 SNEGSKA (reference sequence). The CDR3 runs to 14 residues. V lost 0 bases to trimming and J lost 10 bases, with 16 bases between them. The CDR3 reads CSARDQGFQAEQFF. In nucleotides, the CDR3 is TGCAGTGCTAGAGATCAAGGCTTCCAGGCCGAGCAGTTCTTC.

The V and J genes are TRBV9 and TRBJ2-1; TRBD2 aligns across 8 bases. CDR1 SGDLS and CDR2 YYNGEE come from the germline V gene. J gave up 5 bases and V 4 bases, and 8 bases lay outside the gene matches. This CDR3 is 15 amino acids long. CDR3 loop: CASSPSGSINNEQFF. As DNA, the CDR3 is TGTGCCAGCAGCCCCAGCGGGAGTATAAACAATGAGCAGTTCTTC.

The rearrangement links TRBV6-5 to TRBJ2-3; D is uncertain. Trimming removed 5 bases from V and 0 bases from J, with 12 bases in between. The CDR3 is 15 residues long. Germline V gene data show CDR1 as MNHEY and CDR2 as SVGAGI. The CDR3 DNA reads TGTGCCAGCAGTGCGACCGGGCCTAGCACAGATACGCAGTATTTT. This translates into CASSATGPSTDTQYF.

The chain couples TRBV3-1 to TRBJ2-3; D uncertain. V dropped 0 bases and J dropped 5 bases, with 9 bases sitting between them. The CDR3 runs to 14 residues. CDR1 is LGHDT and CDR2 is YNNKEL in the germline V gene (reference sequence). CDR3 sequence: CASSQDPRLDTQYF. The CDR3 bases are TGTGCCAGCAGCCAAGATCCCCGATTAGATACGCAGTATTTT.